Given below is one TCR beta chain in context. It lacks a known antigen. No base quality information exists; no much larger clone differs at one position. Library construction relied on the immunoSEQ multiplex PCR assay. The multiplex PCR relied on a mix of 60 forward primers for TCR Vbeta segments and 13 reverse primers for TCR Jbeta segments. A multiplex PCR assay on genomic DNA amplified the CDR3 region of rearranged TCR beta genes. The Illumina HiSeq System was used to sequence the amplified TCR beta libraries as 87-base-pair reads. In the original analysis: A later analysis tallied around 80 million unique TCR beta chains across the 666 repertoires, and about 12 million of those chains were shared by two or more donors. Raw reads were error-corrected and collapsed into unique sequences with a nearest-neighbor algorithm that merged closely related sequences to remove PCR and sequencing errors. Alignment of CDR3 sequences to IMGT reference sequences was used to assign V, D and J gene segments. Each retained sequence needed at least a six-nucleotide match to both a V gene segment and a J gene segment. A rearrangement was called productive if the CDR3 had no stop codons and remained in frame with V and J, and every other rearrangement was called non-productive. CDR3 was defined according to IMGT convention as the region running from the second conserved V-encoded cysteine to the conserved J-encoded phenylalanine. In an earlier analysis of 550 to 650 of the donors, sequences lacking an unambiguous match to a single V gene segment were excluded. An earlier analysis of several hundred of the donors called V segments functional above 56.7% productive rearrangements and segregating when the between-donor standard deviation exceeded 5%. A statistical classification framework was built to diagnose cytomegalovirus status from the catalog of TCR beta chain sequences. V and J gene assignment, in a later analysis, came from comparing TCR nucleotide sequences with IMGT/GENE-DB human TR gene sequences. Using the TCRdist pipeline, a later analysis assigned CDR3 sequences along with most-parsimonious VDJ recombination scenarios. In a later analysis, every TCR beta chain was defined by the combination of its CDR3 amino acid sequence and its V-gene family, and reads without a unique V-gene family were dropped. A later analysis removed roughly 590 highly shared, low-generation-probability nucleotide sequences to deal with suspected cross-contamination and a sequencing artifact. A later analysis calculated a clonal expansion index for each public chain from normalized within-repertoire ranks of inferred template counts. In a later analysis, generation probabilities were computed with a VDJ recombination model fitted to out-of-frame rearrangements, and the resulting probabilities were checked against IGoR. In a later analysis, TCR-TCR, TCR-HLA and TCR-CMV co-occurrence was scored with hypergeometric tests, and a repertoire-size bias correction was applied to TCR pairs. A later analysis estimated false discovery rates by permuting HLA or CMV assignments 20 times. In a later analysis, co-occurring TCRs were grouped using DBSCAN, and TCRdist sequence similarity was added for clustering within HLA-allele-positive subsets. Co-occurrence clustering excluded repertoires with fewer than 30,000 or more than 120,000 public chains, plus five with anomalous nucleotide sharing. Held by TCRdb, this immuneACCESS table contains in-frame sequences only and omits some clones. Under half of the omission traces to an unresolved V gene where checked; the cause of the rest is unknown. From that table come the V and J calls and clone size; the DNA was used to work out D and trimming. The sample table shows approximately 170,000 clones, and over 75% are seen once. 1% to 1.5% of the sample belongs to the ten largest clones.

The sample originates from a study of cytomegalovirus exposure and HLA in healthy donors (TCRdb year 2017). A note on the overall study: An earlier analysis of approximately 640 of the donors reported about 250 Gb of sequence data and around 120 million unique TCR beta sequences from some 180 million T cells. The later analysis used no new phenotypic data to find candidate immune exposures, relying instead on TCR beta sequences and their occurrence across donors. An earlier analysis of 450 to 750 of the donors used high-throughput TCR beta sequencing to judge whether each TCR beta V gene segment behaved as functional or pseudogenic. Of the roughly 400 genotyped donors, about 84% fell in the genetic ancestry cluster associated with self-reported Caucasian donors. A later genetic analysis took genome-wide SNP genotypes for 398 of the 666 donors and used that subset as a discovery cohort. An early release that covered about 600 HLA-typed donors contained 300 to 350 gigabases of sequencing data and tens of millions of unique TCR sequences. Among some 410 genotyped donors of the cohort, an average of approximately 240,000 unique TCR beta nucleotide sequences were sequenced per donor, around 18% of them non-productive. The study aimed to test whether cataloging public T cell receptors could reveal signatures of past pathogen exposure. Along with the approximately 700-subject first cohort, a separate validation cohort of over a hundred different subjects was used. The T cell repertoires of around 670 subjects were profiled by immunosequencing and related to cytomegalovirus serostatus. Donor age, sex, ethnicity and CMV serostatus were compiled together with the repertoire data. Class I and class II HLA loci were covered by the typing at four-digit resolution. A later analysis re-examined previously published TCR beta repertoires from just over 650 donors and added high-resolution HLA genotyping to investigate patterns of TCR occurrence. To predict cytomegalovirus infection status, the study brought together high-throughput TCR immunosequencing, statistical association of individual TCRs with disease status, and machine learning. All discovery cohort repertoires had been generated using a single sequencing platform. Typing coverage varied by locus: about 620-630 donors for A, B, C, DRB1 and DQB1; more than 500 for DQA1; around 570 for DPA1; 450 to 480 for DPB1. Roughly 5 DR-DQ haplotypes were handled as single units for association and clustering because linkage in the cohort was strong. What the research found in general, with its limitations: Because HLA typing was unavailable for some donors at each locus, only the typed subset was used in association tests. According to a later genetic analysis, donors in an Asian-associated ancestry cluster had fewer N-insertions in productive TCRs than the roughly 660-donor mean. The study listed 164 TCR beta chains as associated with cytomegalovirus. A further reported finding was that TCR beta sequences accurately predicted the HLA-A and HLA-B alleles for most subjects in the first cohort. In a later analysis, most CMV-associated TCR beta chains were found to appear HLA-restricted, with HLA associations seemingly driven largely by CMV exposure. The presence/absence analyses assumed that sequencing depth was roughly uniform across donors, and that assumption may not be true. CMV serostatus was the only immune exposure information available for the cohort. In vitro tests confirmed that three of the cytomegalovirus-associated TCR beta chains recognize cytomegalovirus antigens. Because counts were too low, about 15 rarely observed V segments, including chromosome 9 orphons, were left out of the earlier analysis of 587 of the donors. The classifier was reported to diagnose cytomegalovirus status with high specificity and sensitivity in both the original and validation cohorts. Most TCR sequences were observed very rarely across donors, whereas some public TCRs were present in many individuals. The authors suggested that the approach could potentially be generalized to other disease states and immunological phenotypes. An association between a missense DCLRE1C variant and V-gene and J-gene trimming of TCR beta chains was found in a later genetic analysis and replicated in an independent cohort. Strong co-occurrence of HLA alleles, especially DR and DQ, made assigning TCR associations to individual alleles difficult. At a false discovery rate of 0.05, a later analysis linked around 17,000 TCR beta sequences to specific HLA alleles. A group of highly shared sequence variants was considered likely to be a technical artifact of the sequencing pipeline. In a later analysis, the rate of TCR association differed among HLA loci, with DRB1 alleles having the most associated TCRs and HLA-C alleles having the fewest. Linkage disequilibrium might explain the correlated functional status among segregating V segments, but an unknown experimental factor could not be excluded. Compared with equally common non-associated chains, HLA-associated TCR beta chains in a later analysis were more clonally expanded and had lower generation probabilities. Only TCR beta chains were sequenced in this cohort, and the absence of alpha or paired-chain data limited detectable features. A later analysis reported that several top co-occurrence clusters appeared linked to parvovirus B19, influenza, CMV and Epstein-Barr virus. In an earlier analysis of approximately 590 of the donors, most TCR beta V segments were observed in productive rearrangements about 87% or about 30% of the time, broadly matching IMGT annotations.

The cohort comprised around 690 healthy bone marrow donors. Cohort members were all nominally healthy when sampled, although unrecorded immune exposures were likely present. The donor was CMV seropositive and belonged to the group of 250 to 300 seropositive cohort members. Each donor provided a peripheral blood sample, and peripheral blood mononuclear cells were used for TCR beta sequencing. Genomic DNA was extracted from the blood cell samples with the Qiagen DNeasy Blood Extraction Kit. The sequencing input was PBMCs. The origin of this receptor is a man in his fifties or sixties in good health and CMV-seropositive.

The CDR3 region: CASSLRSGFGLGPQHF. The nucleotide sequence reads as follows: TGTGCCAGCAGTTTGCGGTCCGGATTCGGTTTGGGGCCCCAGCATTTT. The chain employs TRBV28 and TRBJ1-5, with the D gene uncertain. CDR1 MDHEN and CDR2 SYDVKM are derived from the germline V gene. Between the V and J ends, shortened by 3 bases and 9 bases respectively, the junction contains 21 bases. CDR3 length: 16 amino acids, cysteine to phenylalanine. The entry retains the CDR3 DNA only, 48 bases that are in frame from base 1.